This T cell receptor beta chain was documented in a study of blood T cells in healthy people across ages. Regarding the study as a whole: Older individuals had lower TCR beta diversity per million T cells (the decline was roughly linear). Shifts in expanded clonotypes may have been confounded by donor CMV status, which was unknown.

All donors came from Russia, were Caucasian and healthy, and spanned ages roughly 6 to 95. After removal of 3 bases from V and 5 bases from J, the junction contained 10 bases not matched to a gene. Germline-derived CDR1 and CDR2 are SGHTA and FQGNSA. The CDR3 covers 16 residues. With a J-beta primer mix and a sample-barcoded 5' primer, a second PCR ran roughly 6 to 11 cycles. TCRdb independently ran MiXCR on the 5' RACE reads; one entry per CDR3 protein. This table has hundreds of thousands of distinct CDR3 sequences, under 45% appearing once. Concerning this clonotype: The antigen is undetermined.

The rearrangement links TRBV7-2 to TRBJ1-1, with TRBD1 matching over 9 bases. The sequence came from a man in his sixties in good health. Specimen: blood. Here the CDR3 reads CASSLAGQGSWTEAFF. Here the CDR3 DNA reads TGTGCCAGCAGCTTGGCCGGACAGGGGAGTTGGACTGAAGCTTTCTTT.